The 8 T cell receptor beta chains listed next were all sequenced from one sample in a study of cytomegalovirus exposure and HLA in healthy donors. 13 Jbeta primers and 60 Vbeta primers were used for the PCR. Profiled with immunoSEQ multiplex PCR; TCRdb holds only in-frame clones, not every one. Of approximately 130,000 clones detected, roughly 80% appear once; the ten largest clones hold more than 0.95%. Sequenced input: PBMCs. The source is a man in his fifties or sixties in good health and CMV-seronegative.

J is TRBJ2-3 and V is TRBV11-2, with TRBD1 matching 7 bases. This CDR3 has 16 amino acids. V lost 3 bases to trimming and J lost 4 bases; unmatched junction nucleotides: 10. Germline V CDR1 and CDR2: SGHAT, FQNNGV. This chain's CDR3 is CASSFRETGVSDTQYF. Here the CDR3 DNA reads TGTGCCAGCAGCTTTCGGGAAACAGGGGTCTCAGATACGCAGTATTTT.

The CDR3 region is CASSLGGTGLNEQYF. For the CDR3, the DNA is TGTGCCAGCAGCTTAGGCGGGACAGGGCTAAACGAGCAGTACTTC. The genes are TRBV7-2 and TRBJ2-7; 9 bases are a match to TRBD1. The CDR3 totals 15 residues. The germline CDR1 and CDR2 sequences are SGHTA and FQGNSA. With 1 base clipped from V and 5 bases from J, the junction kept 6 bases outside the gene matches.

V is TRBV19 and J is TRBJ2-3; D might be TRBD1 (7 bases). With 10 bases removed from V and 0 bases from J, the gap between germline ends came to 23 bases. Germline V gene sequence: CDR1 LNHDA, CDR2 SQIVND (reference sequence). CDR3 length equals 17 residues. Here the CDR3 DNA reads TGTGCCACCAGAGGGGGGCAAGGGGGCCCTAGCACAGATACGCAGTATTTT. As protein: CATRGGQGGPSTDTQYF.

V usage is TRBV2 and J usage is TRBJ1-4, with a weak D call TRBD1 (5 bases). Trimming removed 7 bases from V and 2 bases from J, with 11 bases in between. The CDR3 is 14 amino acids. Per germline, CDR1 SNHLY and CDR2 FYNNEI. The CDR3 nucleotides read TGTGCCAGCACTTTGGGGCGGACTAATGAAAAACTGTTTTTT. Its translation: CASTLGRTNEKLFF.

The chain carries TRBV5-1 and TRBJ1-2; D may be TRBD1 (5 bases). Looked up from germline, CDR1 is SGHRS and CDR2 is YFSETQ. This CDR3 comprises 12 residues. Trimming pared 2 bases from V and 3 bases from J, leaving 5 bases between. The DNA of the CDR3 is TGCGCCAGCAGCTTAGGGGACTATGGCTACACCTTC. Amino acids: CASSLGDYGYTF.

V usage is TRBV6-5 and J usage is TRBJ1-6, with no clear D. V lost 6 bases to trimming and J lost 11 bases, with 20 bases between them. The germline gives CDR1 MNHEY, CDR2 SVGAGI. The CDR3 has 15 amino acids. Here the CDR3 DNA reads TGTGCCAGCAGGACTAGGGCCTTAGGTGGTCCACCCCTCCACTTT. It yields the protein CASRTRALGGPPLHF.

This clone was counted only a few times. The CDR3 DNA is TGCGCCAGCAGCCAAGGATTAGGGCCGGGGGGACCTGATGAGCAGTACTTC. This sequence encodes CASSQGLGPGGPDEQYF. The chain links TRBV4-1 to TRBJ2-7, with 7 bases matching TRBD2. The V gene end was trimmed by 1 base and the J gene end by 7 bases; junction bases not matched to a gene: 16. The CDR3 has 17 residues. Germline V CDR1 and CDR2: MGHRA, YSYEKL.

V and J are TRBV2 and TRBJ2-5; 9 bases are shared with TRBD1. The CDR3 has 14 residues. V was pared by 6 bases and J by 5 bases, with 7 bases of the junction left unmatched. Germline V gene lookup returns CDR1 SNHLY and CDR2 FYNNEI. CDR3 coding DNA: TGTGCCAGCAGACCAACAGGGGGCGGGGAGACCCAGTACTTC. Protein sequence: CASRPTGGGETQYF.